One sample yielded the 27 T cell receptor beta chains listed below, sequenced in a study of T cell clonality in common variable immunodeficiency. Whole-study results and caveats: Common variable immunodeficiency TCR beta sequences reportedly had fewer deletions and N-nucleotide insertions.

Antigen specificity for these receptors is unknown. Produced via immunoSEQ multiplex PCR; TCRdb's table is partial and in-frame only. This sample shows some 20,000 clones and no singletons; around 2.5% rests with the ten largest. The sample consisted of peripheral blood mononuclear cells. These receptors all come from a human donor with common variable immunodeficiency.

In the case of this clone: Read data end 3 residues before the CDR3 end; the end is taken from the germline J gene. The rearrangement uses TRBV7-9 and TRBJ2-2; tentative D call: TRBD1 (5 bases). Per germline, CDR1 SEHNR and CDR2 FQNEAQ (reference sequence). The V end was cut by 1 base, the J end by 5 bases, with 8 bases between. This CDR3 is built from 14 residues. The CDR3 loop reads CASSLGTSTGELFF. Partial CDR3 DNA: TGTGCCAGCAGCTTAGGGACATCGACCGGGGAG.

Regarding this clone: The read ends 3 residues before the CDR3 terminus; that terminus is restored from the germline J gene. This chain links TRBV7-9 with TRBJ2-3, with unresolved D. This CDR3 has 12 amino acids. Germline CDR1 SEHNR, CDR2 FQNEAQ (reference sequence). Trimming stripped 5 bases from V and 5 bases from J, with 8 bases between. The sequenced CDR3 bases are TGTGCCAGCAGCCCCTTCGGAGATACG. It is translated as CASSPFGDT. The CDR3 reads in full as CASSPFGDTQYF.

Points on this clone: Read coverage stops 3 residues before the CDR3 terminus; the germline J gene supplies the remainder. The chain uses TRBV29-1 and TRBJ2-1; 10 nucleotides align to TRBD2. V shed 4 bases, J shed 7 bases, and the junction held 7 bases outside the gene matches. The CDR3 is 14 amino acids. Germline V gene lookup returns CDR1 SQVTM and CDR2 ANQGSEA. The CDR3: CSVGAGGSRNEQFF. CDR3 DNA (partial): TGCAGCGTTGGAGCGGGGGGGTCGAGAAATGAG.

Note on this clone: Sequencing ends 3 residues short of the CDR3 end; the germline J gene provides the rest. The J gene is TRBJ2-7, the V gene TRBV18; perhaps TRBD2 as D (6 bases). CDR3 length equals 16 residues. The V end lost 6 bases, the J end lost 0 bases, and 18 bases lay between the germline ends. CDR1 and CDR2 from the germline V gene are KGHSH and LQKENI. The CDR3 bases that were read are TGTGCCAGCTCGTCAATAGCGGCCGTCCTCTCCTACGAG. Residues: CASSSIAAVLSYE. The complete CDR3 protein is CASSSIAAVLSYEQYF.

This clone turned up a few times. From the germline J gene comes the end of the CDR3, since the read stops 3 residues before it. The chain is built from TRBV19 and TRBJ2-2, with D perhaps TRBD1 (6 bases). CDR3 length equals 15 residues. Trimming shortened V by 2 bases and J by 2 bases, and 9 bases separated the two germline ends. Germline V lookup: CDR1 LNHDA, CDR2 SQIVND (reference sequence). The CDR3 spells CASSITGTNTGELFF. The part of the CDR3 DNA that was read is TGTGCCAGTAGTATAACCGGGACAAACACCGGGGAG.

The CDR3 protein is CASSMERVSGTDTQYF. CDR3 bases read: TGTGCCAGTAGTATGGAGCGAGTCTCGGGCACAGATACG. The rearrangement uses TRBV19 and TRBJ2-3; D uncertain. The read gets to within 3 residues of the CDR3 end, and the germline J gene fills in the rest. The CDR3 is 16 residues long. With 3 bases removed from V and 1 base from J, the gap between germline ends came to 14 bases. Germline V CDR1 and CDR2: LNHDA, SQIVND (reference sequence).

Points on this clone: The read is 3 residues too short to cover the CDR3 end, so that end is filled in from the germline J gene. The J gene is TRBJ1-2, the V gene TRBV20-1, with D perhaps TRBD1 (6 bases). The CDR3 extends over 14 amino acids. Germline loops: CDR1 DFQATT, CDR2 SNEGSKA (reference sequence). V was pared by 1 base and J by 4 bases, with 13 bases between. CDR3 amino acids: CSARGGGRTYGYTF. Incomplete CDR3 DNA: TGCAGTGCTAGAGGCGGGGGGCGCACCTATGGC.

This clone is categorized as medium-sized. The read gets to within 3 residues of the CDR3 end, and the germline J gene fills in the rest. The gene calls are TRBV28 and TRBJ2-3; 7 nucleotides align to TRBD2. Germline CDR1 MDHEN, CDR2 SYDVKM. Germline trimming cut 6 bases from V and 4 bases from J; bases unmatched to any gene: 7. This CDR3 contains 14 residues. The CDR3 sequence: CASSSRGIADTQYF. The CDR3 DNA, read in part, is TGTGCCAGCAGCTCGCGGGGGATAGCAGATACG.

By its share, this clone is medium-sized. With the read ending 3 residues before the CDR3 end, the germline J gene is used to fill in that end. The chain has TRBV3-1 (or the pseudogene TRBV3-2) and TRBJ1-1; no firm D call. V lost 4 bases to trimming and J lost 2 bases, with 11 bases between them. CDR1 is LGHDT and CDR2 is YNNKEL in the germline V gene (reference sequence). The CDR3 has 14 amino acids. CDR3 bases read: TGTGCCAGCAGCCCCACAAGGACTAACACTGAA. Its protein product is CASSPTRTNTE. The whole CDR3 reads CASSPTRTNTEAFF.

On this clone itself: Coverage ceases 3 residues before the CDR3 finishes, and the germline J gene fills in the end. The rearrangement links TRBV30 to TRBJ1-2; possibly TRBD1 for D (6 bases). The germline V and J ends were trimmed by 2 bases and 2 bases, with 9 bases remaining between them. The V gene's germline CDR1 is GTSNPN and CDR2 SVGIG (reference sequence). This CDR3 comprises 13 residues. The sequenced CDR3 bases are TGTGCCTGGAGTCCGACAGGCAACTATGGC. Translating gives CAWSPTGNYG. Given in full, the CDR3 is CAWSPTGNYGYTF.

This clone was seen more than once but under ten times. Sequencing ends 3 residues short of the CDR3 end; the germline J gene provides the rest. The gene calls are TRBV2 and TRBJ2-7, with a tentative D call TRBD1 (5 bases). Germline CDR1 is SNHLY and CDR2 is FYNNEI. V lost 8 bases, J lost 5 bases, and 13 bases lay in between. The CDR3 contains 12 residues. CDR3 in amino acids: CASPRVGHEQYF. The CDR3 bases that were read are TGTGCCAGCCCCAGGGTTGGGCACGAG. Full variable domain (outside the CDR3, taken from reference TRBV2 and TRBJ2-7): EPEVTQTPSHQVTQMGQEVILRCVPISNHLYFYWYRQILGQKVEFLVSFYNNEISEKSEIFDDQFSVERPDGSNFTLKIRSTKLEDSAMYFCASPRVGHEQYFGPGTRLTVT.

This clone has just a few counts. With the read ending 3 residues before the CDR3 end, the germline J gene is used to fill in that end. V is TRBV18 and J is TRBJ2-5, with a weak D call TRBD2 (6 bases). With 3 bases removed from V and 4 bases from J, the gap between germline ends came to 15 bases. This CDR3 has 15 amino acids. In germline, CDR1 is KGHSH, CDR2 LQKENI. The DNA read from the CDR3 is TGTGCCAGCTCACCCATCGGGACTCGAGTAGAGACC. Amino acid sequence: CASSPIGTRVET. The whole CDR3 reads CASSPIGTRVETQYF.

In its sample, this clone was seen a few times. The read halts 3 residues ahead of the CDR3 end, with the missing end drawn from the germline J gene. The V and J genes are TRBV19 and TRBJ1-6; TRBD1 matches at 9 bases. The CDR3 contains 15 residues. Germline CDR1 LNHDA, CDR2 SQIVND (reference sequence). The CDR3 bases that were read are TGTGCCAGTAGTACCGGACAGGGGAGGTGGGCGCCC. Its translation is CASSTGQGRWAP. The CDR3 in full is CASSTGQGRWAPLHF. The full variable domain, with the rest looked up from reference TRBV19 and TRBJ1-6, is DGGITQSPKYLFRKEGQNVTLSCEQNLNHDAMYWYRQDPGQGLRLIYYSQIVNDFQKGDIAEGYSVSREKKESFPLTVTSAQKNPTAFYLCASSTGQGRWAPLHFGNGTRLTVT.

Concerning this clone: The sequenced fragment ends 3 residues before the CDR3 boundary, so the rest is inferred from the germline J gene. V is TRBV7-2 and J is TRBJ2-5, with no clear D. V lost 0 bases and J 1 base, leaving 6 bases between the germline ends. Germline V lookup: CDR1 SGHTA, CDR2 FQGNSA. The CDR3 spans 14 residues. Partial CDR3 DNA: TGTGCCAGCAGCTTAGCGGCTCCCCAAGAGACC. This translates into CASSLAAPQET. The whole CDR3 protein is CASSLAAPQETQYF.

This clone was detected only a few times. The read terminates 3 residues before the CDR3 end, so the remaining end is supplied by the germline J gene. The chain is built from TRBV2 and TRBJ1-5, with a weak D call TRBD1 (6 bases). Per germline, CDR1 SNHLY and CDR2 FYNNEI. The V and J ends lost 5 bases and 3 bases respectively, with 11 bases between them. There are 14 residues in the CDR3. The sequenced CDR3 bases are TGTGCCAGCAGTCCTGGACAGAACAATCAGCCC. Its translation is CASSPGQNNQP. The whole CDR3 protein reads CASSPGQNNQPQHF. The full variable domain, in which reference TRBV2 and TRBJ1-5 provide the parts outside the CDR3, is EPEVTQTPSHQVTQMGQEVILRCVPISNHLYFYWYRQILGQKVEFLVSFYNNEISEKSEIFDDQFSVERPDGSNFTLKIRSTKLEDSAMYFCASSPGQNNQPQHFGDGTRLSIL.

This clone was counted a few times. Coverage ceases 3 residues before the CDR3 finishes, and the germline J gene fills in the end. The V call is TRBV18, the J call TRBJ2-1, with D perhaps matching TRBD1 (7 bases). The V gene's germline CDR1 is KGHSH and CDR2 LQKENI. The CDR3 is 15 amino acids. Trimming removed 5 bases from V and 4 bases from J, with 15 bases in between. The part of the CDR3 DNA that was read is TGTGCCAGCTCAACCCAGACAGGGAGGTACAATGAG. Protein: CASSTQTGRYNE. The entire CDR3 is CASSTQTGRYNEQFF.

This clone is judged medium-sized. Read data end 3 residues before the CDR3 end; the end is taken from the germline J gene. The chain is built from TRBV7-2 and TRBJ2-1, with D possibly being TRBD1 (5 bases). In germline, CDR1 is SGHTA, CDR2 FQGNSA. The CDR3 covers 15 residues. V dropped 4 bases and J dropped 6 bases, with 16 bases sitting between them. The CDR3 loop is CASSSGIRQFNEQFF. Incomplete CDR3 DNA: TGTGCCAGCAGCTCCGGCATAAGACAGTTCAATGAG.

This clone was seen a handful of times. The read stops 3 residues short of the end of the CDR3; the missing end is completed from the germline J gene. The chain couples TRBV19 to TRBJ1-1, with a possible D match to TRBD1 (5 bases). CDR1 and CDR2 from the germline V gene are LNHDA and SQIVND (reference sequence). The CDR3 covers 14 residues. V was clipped by 3 bases and J by 2 bases, with 10 bases between them. The CDR3 sequence is CASSMGGYNTEAFF. Incomplete CDR3 DNA: TGTGCCAGTAGTATGGGGGGTTACAACACTGAA.

In regard to this clone: With the read ending 3 residues before the CDR3 end, the germline J gene is used to fill in that end. The chain employs TRBV19 and TRBJ1-6, with a weak D call TRBD1 (6 bases). This CDR3 has 14 residues. Trimming cost V 6 bases and J 8 bases, with 14 bases left between them. CDR1 is LNHDA and CDR2 is SQIVND in the germline V gene (reference sequence). The DNA read from the CDR3 is TGTGCCAGTAGCTTGACAGGTCTATATTCACCC. It translates to CASSLTGLYSP. The CDR3 reads in full as CASSLTGLYSPLHF.

Points on this clone: The sequenced fragment ends 3 residues before the CDR3 boundary, so the rest is inferred from the germline J gene. The V and J genes are TRBV18 and TRBJ2-1; tentative D call: TRBD1 (5 bases). The CDR3 consists of 12 residues. The germline CDR1 and CDR2 sequences are KGHSH and LQKENI. The V end was cut by 5 bases, the J end by 5 bases, with 7 bases between. The part of the CDR3 DNA that was read is TGTGCCAGCTCAGTGGGGCACAATGAG. Protein: CASSVGHNE. The entire CDR3 protein is CASSVGHNEQFF.

This clone was counted a few times. One end of the junction varies from germline; a read error may be responsible. Read sequence stops 3 residues before the CDR3 end, and the germline J gene provides the missing end. V is TRBV7-7 and J is TRBJ2-1; 9 bases map to TRBD2. This CDR3 is 16 amino acids long. Germline values: CDR1 SSHAT, CDR2 FNYEAQ (reference sequence). Partial CDR3 DNA: TGTGCTAGCAGCTTAGCGCGAGCGGGAGGAGTCAATGAG. Residues: CASSLARAGGVNE. The whole CDR3 protein is CASSLARAGGVNEQFF.

Concerning this clone itself: Read coverage stops 3 residues before the CDR3 terminus; the germline J gene supplies the remainder. J is TRBJ1-1 and V is TRBV19, with a weak D call TRBD1 (5 bases). Trimming removed 7 bases at V and 5 bases at J, with 17 bases between. CDR1 and CDR2 from the germline V gene are LNHDA and SQIVND (reference sequence). This CDR3 is built from 14 residues. Here the CDR3 reads CASTPQQGGTEAFF. The sequenced part of the CDR3 DNA is TGTGCCAGTACCCCCCAGCAGGGTGGGACTGAA.

On this clone: The CDR3 extends 3 residues past the end of the read, so its final part is completed from the germline J gene. The V call is TRBV30, the J call TRBJ1-5, with no clear D. The CDR3 length is 15 residues. From germline, CDR1 is GTSNPN and CDR2 SVGIG (reference sequence). V lost 0 bases to trimming and J lost 0 bases, with 9 bases between them. CDR3 DNA (partial): TGTGCCTGGAGTGTACCCAGGAATAGCAATCAGCCC. Protein: CAWSVPRNSNQP. The full CDR3 reads CAWSVPRNSNQPQHF.

This clone was detected a few times. The CDR3 is cut off 3 residues early in the read; its end comes from the germline J gene. This chain links TRBV18 with TRBJ1-5, with TRBD1 as a possible D gene (5 bases). Germline-derived CDR1 and CDR2 are KGHSH and LQKENI. CDR3 length: 15 amino acids. V gave up 4 bases and J gave up 2 bases, with 12 bases separating them. Here the CDR3 reads CASSLQEMGNQPQHF. Partial CDR3 DNA: TGTGCCAGCTCACTACAGGAAATGGGCAATCAGCCC.

About this clone itself: The read gets to within 3 residues of the CDR3 end, and the germline J gene fills in the rest. The chain has TRBV18 and TRBJ2-1; the D is unclear. Trimming cost V 0 bases and J 3 bases, with 15 bases left between them. Germline assignment: CDR1 KGHSH and CDR2 LQKENI. This CDR3 is built from 17 residues. CDR3 DNA (partial): TGTGCCAGCTCACCACCGAGAGCTGAGCGTCTCTACAATGAG. Encoded protein: CASSPPRAERLYNE. The CDR3 in its entirety is CASSPPRAERLYNEQFF.

This clone was counted ten times or more. The read ends 3 residues shy of where the CDR3 ends; the end is completed using the germline J gene. V is TRBV14 and J is TRBJ1-5, with D possibly matching TRBD1 (5 bases). The germline CDR1 and CDR2 sequences are SGHDN and FVKESK. The V end lost 1 base, the J end lost 0 bases, and 10 bases lay between the germline ends. This CDR3 has 16 amino acids. The CDR3 here is CASSQGRGVSNQPQHF. The sequenced part of the CDR3 DNA is TGTGCCAGCAGCCAAGGTCGGGGGGTTAGCAATCAGCCC. The variable domain in full, completed from reference TRBV14 and TRBJ1-5, reads EAGVTQFPSHSVIEKGQTVTLRCDPISGHDNLYWYRRVMGKEIKFLLHFVKESKQDESGMPNNRFLAERTGGTYSTLKVQPAELEDSGVYFCASSQGRGVSNQPQHFGDGTRLSIL.

Concerning this clone: The read gets to within 3 residues of the CDR3 end, and the germline J gene fills in the rest. The chain has TRBV6-2 or TRBV6-3 and TRBJ1-6; 10 positions match TRBD1. V lost 2 bases, J lost 8 bases, and 9 bases stayed unmatched. CDR3 size: 17 residues. Per germline, CDR1 MNHEY and CDR2 SVGEGT. The CDR3 sequence: CASSYGSGQGNYSPLHF. The part of the CDR3 DNA that was read is TGTGCCAGCAGTTACGGTTCGGGACAGGGGAATTATTCACCC.